A single sample gave rise to the 12 T cell receptor beta chains below, sequenced in a study of cytomegalovirus exposure and HLA in healthy donors. PCR amplification relied on 60 Vbeta primers (plus 13 Jbeta primers). Only in-frame clones appear in the TCRdb table, and some are missing; sequencing was by immunoSEQ multiplex PCR. The repertoire consists of more than 140,000 clones, with approximately 82% occurring once and the leading ten covering roughly 3.4%. The sequenced material came from PBMCs. The receptors shown here come from a man aged 18 to 35 in good health and CMV-seropositive.

The sample holds a few counts of this clone. This rearrangement joins TRBV28 to TRBJ1-1, with D uncertain. The CDR3 is made up of 15 amino acids. V lost 5 bases and J 2 bases, leaving 15 bases between the germline ends. Germline lookup yields CDR1 MDHEN and CDR2 SYDVKM. This CDR3 is CASSPPGRGNTEAFF. The DNA for the CDR3 is TGTGCCAGCAGTCCCCCCGGGCGGGGAAACACTGAAGCTTTCTTT.

This clone was recorded a few times. The V call is TRBV5-5, the J call TRBJ2-5; 9 positions match TRBD1. CDR1 is SGHKS, CDR2 YYEKEE, per germline (reference sequence). The CDR3 consists of 14 residues. The V and J ends lost 2 bases and 4 bases, in that order; junction bases with no gene match: 3. CDR3 in DNA: TGTGCCAGCAGCTTTGGGGACAGGGTAGAGACCCAGTACTTC. Amino acids: CASSFGDRVETQYF.

The genes are TRBV9 and TRBJ2-7; 7 bases line up with TRBD2. This CDR3 region has 14 residues. V shed 5 bases and J 0 bases; nucleotides not matched to a gene: 5. Germline V gene data show CDR1 as SGDLS and CDR2 as YYNGEE. CDR3 nucleotide sequence: TGTGCCAGCAGGAAGCGGGGTCTCTCCTACGAGCAGTACTTC. Translated: CASRKRGLSYEQYF. Looking up the rest from reference TRBV9 and TRBJ2-7 gives the full variable domain: DSGVTQTPKHLITATGQRVTLRCSPRSGDLSVYWYQQSLDQGLQFLIQYYNGEERAKGNILERFSAQQFPDLHSELNLSSLELGDSALYFCASRKRGLSYEQYFGPGTRLTVT.

V usage is TRBV11-2 and J usage is TRBJ2-7; 8 nucleotides line up with TRBD1. V shed 4 bases and J 6 bases; nucleotides not matched to a gene: 11. The CDR3 runs to 15 residues. Germline assignment: CDR1 SGHAT and CDR2 FQNNGV. CDR3 amino acids: CASSSLQGVVGEQYF. The CDR3 DNA is TGTGCCAGCAGCTCCTTACAGGGGGTTGTGGGCGAGCAGTACTTC.

The chain couples TRBV5-1 to TRBJ2-2; D perhaps matches TRBD1 (5 bases). The CDR3 runs 13 residues. The germline V and J ends were trimmed by 4 bases and 2 bases, with 6 bases remaining between them. Germline assignment: CDR1 SGHRS and CDR2 YFSETQ. CDR3 region: CASSQGNTGELFF. The CDR3 DNA reads TGCGCCAGCAGCCAGGGTAACACCGGGGAGCTGTTTTTT.

This clone was counted between two and nine times. The chain employs TRBV2 and TRBJ2-2; unclear D gene. The CDR3 has 15 amino acids. V lost 3 bases, J lost 3 bases, and 11 bases lay in between. CDR1 and CDR2 from the germline V gene are SNHLY and FYNNEI. Here the CDR3 reads CASSDVEEYTGELFF. CDR3 coding DNA: TGTGCCAGCAGTGATGTAGAAGAGTACACCGGGGAGCTGTTTTTT.

The V and J genes are TRBV5-1 and TRBJ1-4; D may be TRBD1 (6 bases). Trimming pared 0 bases from V and 7 bases from J, leaving 10 bases between. CDR3 length: 14 residues. CDR1 and CDR2 from the germline V gene are SGHRS and YFSETQ. CDR3 DNA sequence: TGCGCCAGCAGCTTGGAGGGGGAAGGTGAAAAACTGTTTTTT. Protein sequence: CASSLEGEGEKLFF. The full variable domain, with the rest looked up from reference TRBV5-1 and TRBJ1-4, is KAGVTQTPRYLIKTRGQQVTLSCSPISGHRSVSWYQQTPGQGLQFLFEYFSETQRNKGNFPGRFSGRQFSNSRSEMNVSTLELGDSALYLCASSLEGEGEKLFFGSGTQLSVL.

The chain uses TRBV2 and TRBJ1-2; TRBD1 matches 12 bases. Per germline, CDR1 SNHLY and CDR2 FYNNEI. This CDR3 contains 13 residues. V was clipped by 6 bases and J by 7 bases; unmatched bases: 3. CDR3 bases: TGTGCCAGCAGGGGACAGGGGGCGGTTGGCTACACCTTC. This translates into CASRGQGAVGYTF.

The chain has TRBV30 and TRBJ1-2; D unclear. Trimming cost V 3 bases and J 8 bases, with 16 bases left between them. The germline CDR1 and CDR2 sequences are GTSNPN and SVGIG (reference sequence). The CDR3 contains 13 residues. The CDR3 protein is CAWSLRGSWGYTF. CDR3 coding DNA: TGTGCCTGGAGCCTACGCGGGTCGTGGGGCTACACCTTC.

A remark on this clone: This sample includes further DNA sequences coding for the same CDR3. This chain links TRBV7-8 with TRBJ1-1; D not certain. This CDR3 region has 13 residues. Trimming left V 1 base short and J 1 base short, with 4 bases between. Germline CDR1 SGHVS, CDR2 FQNEAQ. DNA for the CDR3: TGTGCCAGCAGCTTAGGCAGGAACACTGAAGCTTTCTTT. Amino acids: CASSLGRNTEAFF. Full variable domain (missing parts from reference TRBV7-8 and TRBJ1-1): GAGVSQSPRYKVAKRGQDVALRCDPISGHVSLFWYQQALGQGPEFLTYFQNEAQLDKSGLPSDRFFAERPEGSVSTLKIQRTQQEDSAVYLCASSLGRNTEAFFGQGTRLTVV.

This clone appeared a single time. The genes are TRBV6-5 and TRBJ2-7; D uncertain. Germline V gene data show CDR1 as MNHEY and CDR2 as SVGAGI. Trimming cost V 0 bases and J 4 bases, with 10 bases left between them. The length of the CDR3 is 14 residues. CDR3 loop: CASSYSSTEYEQYF. The CDR3 DNA is TGTGCCAGCAGTTACTCGAGTACAGAATACGAGCAGTACTTC.

The J gene is TRBJ1-4, the V gene TRBV6-1; 7 bases map to TRBD1. Germline V gene sequence: CDR1 MNHNS, CDR2 SASEGT. The CDR3 is 14 residues long. With V trimmed by 5 bases and J by 3 bases, 3 bases remained unmatched. CDR3 sequence reads: CASSRDRSNEKLFF. The CDR3 DNA reads as TGTGCCAGCAGTAGGGACAGATCTAATGAAAAACTGTTTTTT.